The 3 T cell receptor beta chains below all came from one sample that was sequenced in a study of T cells after yellow fever vaccination. TCRdb re-called the 5' RACE reads through MiXCR, storing one row per CDR3 protein. The table has 50,000 or so distinct CDR3 sequences, 7.4% seen once. This sample comprised CD8+ T cells sorted from PBMCs, obtained less than 16 days after the first yellow fever vaccination. These receptors all stem from a man younger than 35 who received the YFV17D yellow fever vaccine.

This clonotype was observed at least ten times. The V call is TRBV6-5, the J call TRBJ2-7; possibly TRBD2 for D (5 bases). The CDR3 sequence is 13 residues long. Looked up from germline, CDR1 is MNHEY and CDR2 is SVGAGI. Trimming took off 4 bases at V and 3 bases at J, with 10 bases between the two ends. CDR3 DNA sequence: TGTGCCAGCAGTTTCGGTGGAGGCTACGAGCAGTACTTC. Translation: CASSFGGGYEQYF.

In its sample, this clonotype was seen many times. J is TRBJ1-1 and V is TRBV5-1; D may be TRBD1 (5 bases). V shed 7 bases and J shed 3 bases, with 13 bases lying between them. Germline V gene data show CDR1 as SGHRS and CDR2 as YFSETQ. This CDR3 comprises 13 residues. CDR3 sequence reads: CASGPEGYTEAFF. The CDR3 coding sequence is TGCGCCAGCGGCCCGGAGGGGTACACTGAAGCTTTCTTT.

The rearrangement uses TRBV27 and TRBJ2-7; D uncertain. The germline V and J ends were trimmed by 0 bases and 0 bases, with 12 bases remaining between them. CDR3 length: 16 amino acids. Germline CDR1 and CDR2: MNHEY and SMNVEV (reference sequence). DNA for the CDR3: TGTGCCAGCAGTTTATCCCCAGGCTTAACCTCCTACGAGCAGTACTTC. This gives the protein CASSLSPGLTSYEQYF.